This TCR beta chain was recovered during a study of early stage breast cancer tumors. The study, taken as a whole, reports: Comparing each tissue with blood distinguished tumor from normal in 14 of 16 patients.

Profiled with immunoSEQ multiplex PCR; TCRdb holds only in-frame clones, not every one. The sample has approximately 54,000 clones; around 80% are singletons. Details on this clone: Its antigen remains unidentified.

CDR3 length: 13 amino acids. Germline lookup yields CDR1 SGHRS and CDR2 YFSETQ. With 0 bases removed from V and 4 bases from J, the gap between germline ends came to 8 bases. This chain joins TRBV5-1 and TRBJ2-7, with no clear D. The specimen sequenced was blood. This TCR derives from a person between 35 and 49 years old with breast cancer. Here the CDR3 reads CASSLEAVYEQYF. The CDR3 nucleotides read TGCGCCAGCAGCTTGGAAGCAGTTTACGAGCAGTACTTC.